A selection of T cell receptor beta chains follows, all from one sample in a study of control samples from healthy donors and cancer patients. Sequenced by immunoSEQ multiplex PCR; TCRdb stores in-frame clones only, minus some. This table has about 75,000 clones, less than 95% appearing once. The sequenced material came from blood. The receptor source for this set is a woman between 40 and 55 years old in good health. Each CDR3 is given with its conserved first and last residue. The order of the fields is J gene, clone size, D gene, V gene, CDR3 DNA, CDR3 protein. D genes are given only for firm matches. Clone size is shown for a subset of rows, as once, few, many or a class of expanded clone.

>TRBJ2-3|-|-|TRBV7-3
TGTGCCAGCAGCTTAACGTTAACTAGCACAGATACGCAGTATTTT
CASSLTLTSTDTQYF
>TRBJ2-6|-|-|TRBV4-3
TGCGCCAGCAGCCAAGATGGTTCTGGGGCCAACGTCCTGACTTTC
CASSQDGSGANVLTF
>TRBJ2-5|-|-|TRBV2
TGTGCCAGCAGTACCCGCAGAGGGGGGGGAGAGACCCAGTACTTC
CASSTRRGGGETQYF
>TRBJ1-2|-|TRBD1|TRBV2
TGTGCCAGCAGTGGGACAGGGTTCAACTATGGCTACACCTTC
CASSGTGFNYGYTF
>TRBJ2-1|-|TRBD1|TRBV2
TGTGCCAGCAGCGTGGACAGGGGATTAAACAATGAGCAGTTCTTC
CASSVDRGLNNEQFF
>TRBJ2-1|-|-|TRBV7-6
TGTGCCAGCAGCTTAGGAGGGGGCTCCTACAATGAGCAGTTCTTC
CASSLGGGSYNEQFF
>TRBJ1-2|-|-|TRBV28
TGTGCCAGCAGTTTAGGGACCTTTGCTAACTATGGCTACACCTTC
CASSLGTFANYGYTF
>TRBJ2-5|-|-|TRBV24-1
TGTGCCACCAGTGATACAACGACCCAGTACTTC
CATSDTTTQYF
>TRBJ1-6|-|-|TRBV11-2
TGTGCCAGCAGTCGGACTACGGGACCCTATTCACCCCTCCACTTT
CASSRTTGPYSPLHF
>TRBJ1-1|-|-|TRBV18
TGTGCCAGCTCACCACGCGGGGATGAAGCTTTCTTT
CASSPRGDEAFF
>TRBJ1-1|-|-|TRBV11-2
TGTGCCAGCAGCTTAGATGCGCTACGTGAAGCTTTCTTT
CASSLDALREAFF
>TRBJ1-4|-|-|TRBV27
TGTGCCAGCAGAGGACGGTTTAATGAAAAACTGTTTTTT
CASRGRFNEKLFF
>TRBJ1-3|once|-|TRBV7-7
TGTGCTAGCAGCCAGGGACGAAGCTCTGGAAACACCATATATTTT
CASSQGRSSGNTIYF
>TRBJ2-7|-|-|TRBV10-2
TGCGCCAGCAGTCTCTTTTGGCGGGGCAGCTACGAGCAGTACTTC
CASSLFWRGSYEQYF
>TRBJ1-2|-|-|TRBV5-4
TGTGCCAGCAGCTTGGAATTTACTCTGGGATATGGCTACACCTTC
CASSLEFTLGYGYTF
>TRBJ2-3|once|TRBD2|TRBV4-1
TGCGCCAGCAGCCTCCTCCACGGGACTAGCGGGAGGGGACTCACAGATACGCAGTATTTT
CASSLLHGTSGRGLTDTQYF
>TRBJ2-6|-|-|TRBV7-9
TGTGCCAGCAGCCGTCGGTCAGTCGGGGCCAACGTCCTGACTTTC
CASSRRSVGANVLTF
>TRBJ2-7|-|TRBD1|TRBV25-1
TGTGCCAGCAGTCCATACAAGCGGACAGGGGACGAGCAGTACTTC
CASSPYKRTGDEQYF
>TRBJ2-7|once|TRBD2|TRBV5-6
TGTGCCAGCAGCTTGTGGGACTACCCTCAAGCCTACGAGCAGTACTTC
CASSLWDYPQAYEQYF
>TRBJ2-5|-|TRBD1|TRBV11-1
TGTGCCAGCAGCCCAAAAGAGGACAGGCAAAAAGAGACCCAGTACTTC
CASSPKEDRQKETQYF
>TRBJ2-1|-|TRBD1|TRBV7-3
TGTGCCAGCAGCTTAACTTCCGGGACAGTTAGAAATGAGCAGTTCTTC
CASSLTSGTVRNEQFF
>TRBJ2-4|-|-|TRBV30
TGTGCCTGGAGTGCCTACCTTAGCGGCCAAGGCCTTCAGTACTTC
CAWSAYLSGQGLQYF
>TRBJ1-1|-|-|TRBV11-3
TGTGCCAGCAGCTTTGCGGCGAACACTGAAGCTTTCTTT
CASSFAANTEAFF
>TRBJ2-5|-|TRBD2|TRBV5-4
TGTGCCAGCAGCCCGGGGGGGGCTAGCAGTCTCTCTGGGGAGACCCAGTACTTC
CASSPGGASSLSGETQYF
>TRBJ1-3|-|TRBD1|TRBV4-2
TGTGCCAGCAGCCAACCTTGGGACAGGGGCTCTGGAAACACCATATATTTT
CASSQPWDRGSGNTIYF
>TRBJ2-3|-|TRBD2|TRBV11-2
TGTGCCAGCAGCTTAGGCCATTGGACTAGATCCGTGACGCAGTATTTT
CASSLGHWTRSVTQYF
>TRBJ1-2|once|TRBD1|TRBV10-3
TGTGCCATTGGAGAGCGGGACAGGGCTGGCTACACCTTC
CAIGERDRAGYTF
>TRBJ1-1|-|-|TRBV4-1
TGCGCCAGCAGCCCCCGGACAATCCTTTTGAACACTGAGGCTTTCTTT
CASSPRTILLNTEAFF
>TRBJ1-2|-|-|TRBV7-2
TGTGCCAGCAGCTACGGGCCCTCCGGGTATGGCTACACCTTC
CASSYGPSGYGYTF
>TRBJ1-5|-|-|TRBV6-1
TGTGCCAGCAGTGGCAGACAGCTCCTATTCAATCAGCCCCAGCATTTT
CASSGRQLLFNQPQHF
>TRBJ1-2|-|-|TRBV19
TGTGCCAGTAGTATCCCGTACCGGGGCACTAACTATGGCTACACCTTC
CASSIPYRGTNYGYTF
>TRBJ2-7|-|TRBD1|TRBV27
TGTGCCAGCAGTTTATGGGGACAGGGGACACACGAGCAGTACTTC
CASSLWGQGTHEQYF
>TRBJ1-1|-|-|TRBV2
TGTGCCAGCAGTGAAGAGTTGGGGGCGGAAGCTTTCTTT
CASSEELGAEAFF
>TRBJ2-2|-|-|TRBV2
TGTGCCAGCACCTACAGGAACACCGGGGAGCTGTTTTTT
CASTYRNTGELFF
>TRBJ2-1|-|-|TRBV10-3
TGTGCCATCCTGCGGGATGGGTCTGAGCAGTTCTTC
CAILRDGSEQFF
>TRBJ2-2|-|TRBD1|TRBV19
TGTGCCAGTAGTCGTGCGGGACAGGGGGCGCCGGGGGCGAACACCGGGGAGCTGTTTTTT
CASSRAGQGAPGANTGELFF
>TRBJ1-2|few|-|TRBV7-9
TGTGCCAGCAGCTTAATGAGGGACAACTATGGCTACACCTTC
CASSLMRDNYGYTF
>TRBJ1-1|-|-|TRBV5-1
TGCGCCAGCATGAGGGATTTGAACACTGAAGCTTTCTTT
CASMRDLNTEAFF
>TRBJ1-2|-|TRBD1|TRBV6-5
TGTGCCAGCAGTTACGTTGACAGGGCTGGCTACACCTTC
CASSYVDRAGYTF
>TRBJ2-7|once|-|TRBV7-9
TGTGCCAGCAGCTTAACCGGGGCGAGATCCTACGAGCAGTACTTC
CASSLTGARSYEQYF
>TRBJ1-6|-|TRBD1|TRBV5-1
TGCGCCAGCAGCACCTCCCTACAGGGGTTAGTGCGTAATTCACCCCTCCACTTT
CASSTSLQGLVRNSPLHF